The rows below give T cell receptor beta chains drawn from one sample of a study of blood T cell repertoires in COVID-19. Libraries were prepared by immunoSEQ multiplex PCR; TCRdb keeps only in-frame clonotypes and omits some of them. The sample includes roughly 410,000 clones, roughly 90% seen only once; the top ten take roughly 1.6%. Material: peripheral blood. These receptors were obtained from a woman in her thirties or forties with COVID-19, enrolled during active disease. Both conserved end residues are part of each CDR3. A D gene is named only where the DNA matches it firmly. Rows give clone size only sometimes, using once, few, many, or a class for an expanded clone.

D gene | J gene | clone size | V gene | CDR3 protein | CDR3 DNA
- | TRBJ2-7 | - | TRBV12-5 | CASGRDSYEQYF | TGTGCTAGTGGCCGAGACAGTTACGAGCAGTACTTC
TRBD1 | TRBJ1-1 | - | TRBV27 | CASSLGTGRPEAFF | TGTGCCAGCAGTTTAGGGACAGGGCGGCCTGAAGCTTTCTTT
TRBD1 | TRBJ1-2 | - | TRBV7-2 | CASSPGDGTVYGYTF | TGTGCCAGCAGCCCTGGGGACGGGACAGTTTATGGCTACACCTTC
- | TRBJ2-3 | - | TRBV6-6 | CASSSTDVSTDTQYF | TGTGCCAGCAGTTCGACAGATGTAAGCACAGATACGCAGTATTTT
- | TRBJ1-2 | - | TRBV7-9 | CASSFEILAISYTF | TGTGCCAGCAGCTTCGAAATTTTGGCCATCTCCTACACCTTC
- | TRBJ1-2 | - | TRBV4-3 | CASSQDLTGLYGYTF | TGCGCCAGCAGCCAAGATCTTACAGGGCTCTATGGCTACACCTTC
- | TRBJ1-2 | - | TRBV11-1 | CASSPGGAAAPYGYTF | TGTGCCAGCAGCCCCGGGGGAGCGGCAGCCCCCTATGGCTACACCTTC
- | TRBJ1-1 | - | TRBV6-4 | CASSAQGNTEAFF | TGTGCCAGCAGTGCCCAGGGGAACACTGAAGCTTTCTTT
- | TRBJ2-3 | - | TRBV9 | CASSGPSDIDTQYF | TGTGCCAGCAGCGGCCCTAGCGATATAGATACGCAGTATTTT
- | TRBJ2-7 | - | TRBV6-2/TRBV6-3 | CASSGIQGSYEQYF | TGTGCCAGCAGTGGGATACAGGGCTCCTACGAGCAGTACTTC
TRBD1 | TRBJ2-1 | - | TRBV6-5 | CASTLDRGTISEQFF | TGTGCCAGCACCTTGGACAGGGGAACTATCAGCGAGCAGTTCTTC
- | TRBJ2-5 | few | TRBV6-5 | CASRTMGLETQYF | TGTGCCAGTCGGACTATGGGGTTGGAGACCCAGTACTTC
TRBD1 | TRBJ2-3 | - | TRBV3-1/TRBV3-2 | CASSWDRESTDTQYF | TGTGCCAGCAGTTGGGACAGGGAAAGCACAGATACGCAGTATTTT